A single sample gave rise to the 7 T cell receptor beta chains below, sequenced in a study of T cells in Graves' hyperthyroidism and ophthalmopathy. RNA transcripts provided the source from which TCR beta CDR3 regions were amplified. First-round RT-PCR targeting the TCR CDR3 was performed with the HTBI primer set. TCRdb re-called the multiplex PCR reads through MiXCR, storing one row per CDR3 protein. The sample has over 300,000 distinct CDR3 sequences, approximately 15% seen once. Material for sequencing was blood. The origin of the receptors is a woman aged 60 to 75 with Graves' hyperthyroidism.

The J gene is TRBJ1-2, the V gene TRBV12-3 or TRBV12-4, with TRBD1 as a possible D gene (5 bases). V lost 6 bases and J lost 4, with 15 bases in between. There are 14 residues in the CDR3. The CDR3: CASSFDGGIYGYTF. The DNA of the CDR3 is TGTGCCAGCAGCTTTGATGGGGGAATCTATGGCTACACCTTC.

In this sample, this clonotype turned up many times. CDR3 sequence (DNA): TGTGCCAGCAGGTGGATGGGGGGCATCTGGACCCAGTACTTC. It specifies CASRWMGGIWTQYF. The gene calls are TRBV12-3 or TRBV12-4 and TRBJ2-5, with D tentatively TRBD1 or TRBD2 (6 bases each). CDR3 size: 14 residues. The V end lost 6 bases, the J end lost 7 bases, and 18 bases lay between the germline ends.

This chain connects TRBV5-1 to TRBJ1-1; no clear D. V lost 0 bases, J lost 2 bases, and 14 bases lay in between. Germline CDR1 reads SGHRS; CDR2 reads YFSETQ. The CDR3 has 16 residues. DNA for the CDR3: TGCGCCAGCAGCTTGGTTCCGGGTGTGGGTAACACTGAAGCTTTCTTT. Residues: CASSLVPGVGNTEAFF.

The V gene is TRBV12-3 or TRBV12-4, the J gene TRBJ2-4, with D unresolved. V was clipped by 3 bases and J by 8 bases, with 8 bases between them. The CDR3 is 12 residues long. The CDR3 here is CASSFRVYIQYF. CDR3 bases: TGTGCCAGCAGTTTTAGGGTCTACATTCAGTACTTC.

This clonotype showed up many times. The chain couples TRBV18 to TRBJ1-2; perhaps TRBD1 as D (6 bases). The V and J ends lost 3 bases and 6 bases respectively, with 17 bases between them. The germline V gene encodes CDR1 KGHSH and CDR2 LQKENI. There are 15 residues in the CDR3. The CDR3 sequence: CASSPYGTPGNGYTF. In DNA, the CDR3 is TGTGCCAGCTCACCGTACGGGACACCGGGAAATGGCTACACCTTC.

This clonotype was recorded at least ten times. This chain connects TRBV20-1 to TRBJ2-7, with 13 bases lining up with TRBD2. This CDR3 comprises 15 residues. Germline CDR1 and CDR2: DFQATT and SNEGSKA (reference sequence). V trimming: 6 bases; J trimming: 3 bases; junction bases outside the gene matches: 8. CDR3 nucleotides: TGCAGTGCCCAGGTTTGGACTAGCGGGAGCTACGAGCAGTACTTC. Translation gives CSAQVWTSGSYEQYF.

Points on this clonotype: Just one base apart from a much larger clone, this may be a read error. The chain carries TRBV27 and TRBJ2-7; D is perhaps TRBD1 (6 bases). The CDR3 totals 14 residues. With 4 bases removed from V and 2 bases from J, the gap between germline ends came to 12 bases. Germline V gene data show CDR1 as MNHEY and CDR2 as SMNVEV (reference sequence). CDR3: CASSSGAGAYEQYF. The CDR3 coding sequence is TGTGCCAGCAGTTCCGGGGCAGGGGCCTACGAGCAGTACTTC.